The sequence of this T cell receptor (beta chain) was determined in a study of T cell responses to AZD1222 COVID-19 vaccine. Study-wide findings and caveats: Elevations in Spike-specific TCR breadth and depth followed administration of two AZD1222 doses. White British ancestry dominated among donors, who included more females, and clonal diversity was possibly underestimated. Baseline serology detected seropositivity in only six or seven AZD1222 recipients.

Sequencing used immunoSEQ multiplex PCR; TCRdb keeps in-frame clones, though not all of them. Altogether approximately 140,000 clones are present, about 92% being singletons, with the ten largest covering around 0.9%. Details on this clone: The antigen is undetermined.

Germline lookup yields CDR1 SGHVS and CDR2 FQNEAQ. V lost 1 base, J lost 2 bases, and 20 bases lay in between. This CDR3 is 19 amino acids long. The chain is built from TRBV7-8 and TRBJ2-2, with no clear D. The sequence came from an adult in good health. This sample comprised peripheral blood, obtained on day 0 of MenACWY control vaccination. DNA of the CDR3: TGTGCCAGCAGCTTAGTGGGTGGCCACGCCTACCCCAACACCGGGGAGCTGTTTTTT. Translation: CASSLVGGHAYPNTGELFF.